The clone carrying this TCR beta chain was observed at least ten times. The antigen remains undetermined. These data originate in a study of T cells in Graves' hyperthyroidism and ophthalmopathy. Study-level results: Ophthalmopathy, as predicted by the model, came a median around 6 months after the prediction.

The CDR3 extends over 14 amino acids. The germline V gene encodes CDR1 SNHLY and CDR2 FYNNEI. Between the trimmed V and J ends, which lost 4 bases and 6 bases, there was a span of 12 bases. Researchers amplified the TCR beta CDR3 regions from RNA transcripts. The TCR CDR3 was amplified in a first-round RT-PCR using the HTBI primer set. A single record per CDR3 protein comes from TCRdb applying MiXCR to the multiplex PCR reads. The sample yields under 550,000 distinct CDR3 sequences, about 20% seen once. Active moderate-to-severe ophthalmopathy, Clinical Activity Score at least 3, NOSPECS at least 4, under 3 months' duration.

Sequenced input: blood. The J gene is TRBJ1-4, the V gene TRBV2; D is perhaps TRBD1 (5 bases). This TCR derives from a man aged 40-49 years with Graves' ophthalmopathy. The CDR3 reads CASSVVGTHEKLFF. CDR3 bases: TGTGCCAGCAGTGTCGTCGGGACGCATGAAAAACTGTTTTTT.